This T cell receptor (beta chain) emerged from a study of cytomegalovirus exposure and HLA in healthy donors. The approximately 120-subject validation cohort, separate from the approximately 660-subject first cohort, included the donors. As to this clone: Its antigen is still unknown.

Points from the study as a whole: Rare TCR sequences predominated, though certain public TCRs were found in many donors.

V was shortened by 3 bases and J by 5 bases, with 21 bases between the two germline ends. In germline, CDR1 is SEHNR, CDR2 FQNEAQ (reference sequence). The CDR3 totals 17 residues. Using immunoSEQ multiplex PCR, the repertoire was profiled, and TCRdb retains in-frame clones only, with some absent. The top ten hold 1.4% to 1.5% of the sample, which has some 140,000 clones, just under 85% seen once. The source is a woman under 40 in good health and CMV-seronegative. The sequencing input was PBMCs. The chain combines TRBV7-9 with TRBJ2-3; possibly TRBD1 for D (6 bases). The CDR3 region has the DNA TGTGCCAGCAGCTTTAGGGGACCGGGACACGACCGAGATACGCAGTATTTT. Protein: CASSFRGPGHDRDTQYF.